A selection of T cell receptor beta chains follows, all from one sample in a study of immune characterization of retroperitoneal liposarcoma. TCRdb ran MiXCR on the PCR reads and lists one entry per CDR3 protein. The data show about 7,600 distinct CDR3 sequences, under 55% seen once. Sample: tumor tissue. Receptor source: a male donor with retroperitoneal liposarcoma. The CDR3 runs from the conserved cysteine through the conserved F or W. D genes are given only for firm matches. Part of the rows lack a size; the others show once, few, many or a class for expanded clones.

size	D	V	J	CDR3	DNA
-	-	TRBV6-1	TRBJ2-3	CASSVGLRNTDTQYF	TGTGCCAGCAGTGTCGGCCTTAGGAACACAGATACGCAGTATTTT
-	-	TRBV6-1	TRBJ2-1	CASSEVRGDEQFF	TGTGCCAGCAGTGAAGTCAGAGGGGATGAGCAGTTCTTC
-	-	TRBV7-2	TRBJ1-3	CASSLTPGTGNTIYF	TGTGCCAGCAGCTTAACTCCAGGGACTGGAAACACCATATATTTT
-	TRBD1	TRBV12-3/TRBV12-4	TRBJ2-3	CASSSTGTGGLGGTDTQYF	TGTGCCAGCAGTTCCACCGGGACAGGGGGCTTGGGGGGCACAGATACGCAGTATTTT
-	-	TRBV7-2	TRBJ2-2	CASSSRDLGTGELFF	TGTGCCAGCAGCAGCAGGGACCTTGGCACCGGGGAGCTGTTTTTT
-	-	TRBV10-3	TRBJ2-1	CAISQGNEQFF	TGTGCCATCAGTCAGGGGAATGAGCAGTTCTTC
once	-	TRBV25-1	TRBJ2-5	CASSAPRGKDPPLSSVHGEQYF	TGTGCCAGCAGTGCCCCCCGGGGAAAGGACCCTCCCCTGTCTTCTGTTCATGGAGAGCAGTACTTC
-	TRBD1	TRBV27	TRBJ1-2	CASSYRGRGYGYTF	TGTGCCAGCAGTTACAGGGGGCGCGGATATGGCTACACCTTC
-	-	TRBV25-1	TRBJ2-1	CASSEDSSYNEQFF	TGTGCCAGCAGTGAGGACAGCTCCTACAATGAGCAGTTCTTC
medium-sized	-	TRBV27	TRBJ2-1	CASSVQRNRNEQFF	TGTGCCAGCAGCGTGCAAAGGAATCGGAATGAGCAGTTCTTC
few	-	TRBV6-1	TRBJ2-1	CASSEERGETQFF	TGTGCCAGCAGTGAAGAGAGGGGAGAGACCCAGTTCTTC
-	-	TRBV7-6	TRBJ2-1	CASSLVSYNEQFF	TGTGCCAGCAGCTTAGTTTCCTACAATGAGCAGTTCTTC
-	-	TRBV6-2/TRBV6-3	TRBJ2-3	CASSEPPDTQYF	TGTGCCAGCAGTGAACCACCTGATACGCAGTATTTT